This T cell receptor (beta chain) was sequenced during a study of graft-versus-host responses after intestinal transplantation. On the study more broadly: Among the recipients, all got anti-thymocyte globulin induction and then tacrolimus and steroids for approximately 3 years. Study-level points and caveats: Ileal or blood samples showed some GvH clones first, and such clones were also found in recipient marrow.

This CDR3 is 13 amino acids long. V was clipped by 4 bases and J by 6 bases, with 11 bases between them. CDR1 is LNHNV and CDR2 is YYDKDF in the germline V gene (reference sequence). Regarding this clone: The antigen remains undetermined.

Profiled with immunoSEQ multiplex PCR; TCRdb holds only in-frame clones, not every one. The repertoire holds about 110,000 clones, with 90% to 95% as singletons. Source: unstimulated CD8+ T cells sorted from spleen or lymph node cells, taken before transplant. The receptor comes from a human donor who was the organ donor for an intestinal transplant. The chain has TRBV15 and TRBJ2-3, with D possibly TRBD1 on 6 matching bases. In nucleotides, the CDR3 is TGTGCCACCAGCACAGGGGACCCCGATACGCAGTATTTT. Translation: CATSTGDPDTQYF.